A single T cell receptor beta chain is shown here with its context. What this receptor recognizes is not known. Per-nucleotide qualities are absent, and no much larger clonotype sits a single base away. TCRbeta CDR3 regions were amplified from genomic DNA using the immunoSEQ Assay, a bias-controlled multiplex PCR. The original methods were these. The number of nucleated cells in each sample was estimated from the amplification of reference gene primers within the assay. To quantify the absolute abundance of each unique TCRbeta CDR3 rearrangement, sequence reads were collapsed and filtered. Productive Simpson clonality was computed per sample as the square root of Simpson's diversity index over productive rearrangements. Drawn from immuneACCESS, this table holds only the in-frame rearrangements with V and J called that TCRdb kept. Clones are partly lost; checked studies trace under half to an unresolved V gene and leave the rest unexplained. From that table come the V and J calls and clone size; the DNA was used to work out D and trimming. The sample has around 380,000 clones on record, about 87% of them singletons. 1% to 1.5% of the sample comes from the top ten.

These data belong to a study of blood T cell repertoires in COVID-19 (dated by TCRdb to 2020 to 2021). Regarding the complete study: Samples covering the acute and convalescent phases of COVID-19 were provided by collaborators in the United States, Italy and Spain. The prospective study material was composed of cDNA or gDNA derived from T cells, B-cell-depleted T cells, or PBMCs. Subjects who had been exposed to COVID-19, were actively infected with it, or had recovered from it provided the deeply sampled blood TCRbeta repertoires that made up the dataset. A freely available public database, intended as a resource for researchers studying the immune response to SARS-CoV-2, is where the repertoires were released. The samples were drawn from two sources: the first 160 participants of the ongoing ImmuneRACE study, and 1,254 subjects contributed by 6 global collaborators. Nearly every sample came with metadata listing a de-identified subject ID, COVID-19 status, age in years and sex. Where HLA class I and class II types were available, the types were taken from metadata supplied by the sample provider, not from assay-based typing. Results the study describes overall, beyond this receptor: The amount of clinical and demographic metadata varied by source and participant and was provided uncurated.

CDR1 SGHTA and CDR2 FQGNSA are derived from the germline V gene. Ends trimmed: V by 2 bases, J by 4 bases; bases unmatched to a gene: 4. Measured from the cysteine to the phenylalanine, the CDR3 is 14 residues long. The sequence is cut down to CDR3 DNA, 42 bases in frame from base 1. In the prospective study, participants were 18 to 89 years old, resided in 24 geographic areas of the United States, and were enrolled through a virtual design. Cohort assignment in the prospective study relied on participant-reported clinical history from a screening survey and a study questionnaire. Recovered participants in ImmuneRACE Cohort 3 were defined as having two consecutive negative NP/OP PCR tests, clearance from a healthcare professional, or resolution of symptoms. Mobile phlebotomists in the prospective study collected whole blood, serum and a nasopharyngeal or oropharyngeal swab from every participant. Participants in the prospective study had the option to provide additional blood draws and questionnaires over a roughly two-month period. Before DNA extraction, prospective study blood samples were shipped either frozen or at room temperature.

The sample was PBMCs or T cells enriched from blood (not recorded which). The TCR originated in a man aged 25 to 45 who had recovered from COVID-19. The chain was built from TRBV7-2 and TRBJ1-1; the central 7 bases match TRBD1. The DNA is TGTGCCAGCAGCTTACAGGGGGGTGGCACTGAAGCTTTCTTT. Its amino acids are CASSLQGGGTEAFF.